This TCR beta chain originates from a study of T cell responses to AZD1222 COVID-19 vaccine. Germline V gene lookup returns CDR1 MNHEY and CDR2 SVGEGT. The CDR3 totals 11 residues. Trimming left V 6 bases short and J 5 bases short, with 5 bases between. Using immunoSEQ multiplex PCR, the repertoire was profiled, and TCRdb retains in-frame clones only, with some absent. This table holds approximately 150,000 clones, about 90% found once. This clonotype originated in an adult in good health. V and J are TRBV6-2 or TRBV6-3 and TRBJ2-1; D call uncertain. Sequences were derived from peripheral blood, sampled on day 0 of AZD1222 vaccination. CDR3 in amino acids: CASSGHNEQFF. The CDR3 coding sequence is TGTGCCAGCAGCGGGCACAATGAGCAGTTCTTC.